This is a list of T cell receptor beta chains from one sample in a study of blood T cell repertoires in COVID-19. Generated by immunoSEQ multiplex PCR, the TCRdb table keeps only in-frame clones and is missing some. The sample has roughly 49,000 clones; just over 85% are singletons. Sequencing was performed on peripheral blood. All receptors derive from an elderly man with active COVID-19. Both conserved end residues are part of each CDR3. The D gene is left open where the match is weak. Size tells how often a clone was seen (once, few, many) or the class of an expanded clone, and some rows leave it out.

-	-	TRBV19	TRBJ1-2	CASSMAGYGYGYTF	TGTGCCAGTAGTATGGCAGGGTATGGCTATGGCTACACCTTC
-	once	TRBV5-1	TRBJ2-2	CASSLDSTNTGELFF	TGCGCCAGCAGCTTGGATAGCACGAACACCGGGGAGCTGTTTTTT
-	-	TRBV11-2	TRBJ2-1	CASSSGHGVNEQFF	TGTGCCAGCAGCTCGGGACACGGAGTCAATGAGCAGTTCTTC
-	few	TRBV5-4	TRBJ1-2	CASSRSGADYGYTF	TGTGCCAGCAGCCGGTCAGGGGCGGACTATGGCTACACCTTC
-	-	TRBV11-2	TRBJ2-1	CASSLGGESKYNEQFF	TGTGCCAGCAGCTTAGGGGGGGAGAGTAAATACAATGAGCAGTTCTTC
-	-	TRBV24-1	TRBJ2-1	CATSPNLGRDQGNEQFF	TGTGCCACCAGCCCAAACCTTGGCAGGGATCAGGGCAATGAGCAGTTCTTC
-	-	TRBV28	TRBJ2-7	CASSLQDYEQYF	TGTGCCAGCAGTTTACAGGATTACGAGCAGTACTTC
TRBD1	-	TRBV19	TRBJ2-5	CASSKDRGLAETQYF	TGTGCCAGTAGTAAGGACAGGGGGCTGGCGGAGACCCAGTACTTC
-	-	TRBV14	TRBJ1-1	CASSQAATGEAFF	TGTGCCAGCAGCCAAGCAGCCACCGGGGAAGCTTTCTTT
-	-	TRBV4-2	TRBJ1-6	CASSQDSLSNSPLHF	TGTGCCAGCAGCCAAGATAGCTTAAGTAATTCACCCCTCCACTTT
-	-	TRBV7-2	TRBJ1-5	CASSSYSNQPQHF	TGTGCCAGCAGCTCTTATAGCAATCAGCCCCAGCATTTT
TRBD1	-	TRBV27	TRBJ1-1	CASSSQGAYTEAFF	TGTGCCAGCAGTTCCCAGGGGGCCTACACTGAAGCTTTCTTT
-	-	TRBV10-3	TRBJ1-5	CATGTRQENQPQHF	TGTGCCACCGGAACAAGACAGGAGAATCAGCCCCAGCATTTT
TRBD2	few	TRBV19	TRBJ2-3	CASSIRRGHRLAGVTDTQYF	TGTGCCAGTAGTATCAGGAGGGGGCATCGGCTAGCGGGAGTAACAGATACGCAGTATTTT
TRBD2	-	TRBV6-5	TRBJ2-4	CASRYGTTENIQYF	TGTGCCAGCAGGTACGGGACTACGGAAAACATTCAGTACTTC
-	-	TRBV27	TRBJ2-1	CASSSRRLTSGNEQFF	TGTGCCAGCAGTTCCCGGAGACTAACCTCGGGGAATGAGCAGTTCTTC
-	once	TRBV7-8	TRBJ2-5	CASSLGEFLETQYF	TGTGCCAGCAGCTTAGGCGAGTTTTTGGAGACCCAGTACTTC
-	once	TRBV15	TRBJ1-3	CATTASSLRSGNTIYF	TGTGCCACCACCGCAAGTAGCTTGCGCTCTGGAAACACCATATATTTT
-	-	TRBV10-3	TRBJ2-7	CAISEGLADQGYEQYF	TGTGCCATCAGTGAGGGGTTAGCTGATCAGGGGTACGAGCAGTACTTC
-	medium-sized	TRBV12-3/TRBV12-4	TRBJ2-7	CASSFGSAYEQYF	TGTGCCAGCAGCTTTGGGAGTGCCTACGAGCAGTACTTC
-	-	TRBV19	TRBJ2-7	CASSPRSASYEQYF	TGTGCCAGTAGCCCCAGATCTGCCTCCTACGAGCAGTACTTC
-	-	TRBV11-2	TRBJ2-7	CASSSRGTQPSYEQYF	TGTGCCAGCAGCTCTCGGGGAACACAACCTTCCTACGAGCAGTACTTC
TRBD1	-	TRBV7-3	TRBJ2-1	CASRPGTGSHEQFF	TGTGCCAGCAGACCCGGGACAGGTAGTCATGAGCAGTTCTTC
-	-	TRBV30	TRBJ2-7	CASRGGVPYEQYF	TGTGCCTCCCGAGGCGGGGTGCCCTACGAGCAGTACTTC
TRBD1	-	TRBV5-1	TRBJ1-2	CASSLGTGGISYGYTF	TGCGCCAGCAGCTTGGGGACAGGGGGCATAAGCTATGGCTACACCTTC
TRBD2	-	TRBV27	TRBJ2-1	CASSLNRGTSGRSYNEQFF	TGTGCCAGCAGCCTCAACCGGGGGACTAGCGGGAGGTCCTACAATGAGCAGTTCTTC
TRBD1	-	TRBV28	TRBJ1-5	CASSPGGSNQPQHF	TGTGCCAGCAGTCCAGGGGGTAGCAATCAGCCCCAGCATTTT
-	-	TRBV10-3	TRBJ2-2	CASSHSNTGELFF	TGTGCCTCTAGCCATTCGAACACCGGGGAGCTGTTTTTT
-	few	TRBV5-6	TRBJ2-7	CASSGTTGLAVYEQYF	TGTGCCAGCAGCGGCACGACTGGGCTAGCAGTCTACGAGCAGTACTTC
-	-	TRBV5-1	TRBJ2-1	CASSLAGTTTTSEQFF	TGCGCCAGCAGCTTGGCCGGGACAACTACAACGAGTGAGCAGTTCTTC
-	-	TRBV3-1/TRBV3-2	TRBJ1-2	CASSPPTMVGYGYTF	TGTGCCAGCAGCCCACCCACCATGGTCGGCTATGGCTACACCTTC
-	few	TRBV12-3/TRBV12-4	TRBJ1-5	CASSPNRDQPQHF	TGTGCCAGCAGTCCGAACAGGGATCAGCCCCAGCATTTT
TRBD1	once	TRBV5-8	TRBJ2-2	CASSSGTGSTGELFF	TGTGCCAGCAGCTCCGGGACAGGGTCTACCGGGGAGCTGTTTTTT
-	-	TRBV30	TRBJ1-2	CACQGTRANYGYTF	TGTGCCTGCCAGGGGACGCGGGCTAACTATGGCTACACCTTC
TRBD1	-	TRBV6-2/TRBV6-3	TRBJ2-6	CASSYPRVRGKSGANVLTF	TGTGCCAGCAGTTACCCTCGGGTCAGGGGGAAATCTGGGGCCAACGTCCTGACTTTC
-	-	TRBV10-3	TRBJ1-1	CATTPGSGTEAFF	TGTGCCACCACCCCGGGGTCCGGCACTGAAGCTTTCTTT
TRBD1	-	TRBV10-3	TRBJ2-7	CAISDGTGGYEQYF	TGTGCCATCAGCGATGGGACAGGGGGCTACGAGCAGTACTTC
-	-	TRBV5-4	TRBJ1-1	CASSAGPQGGSTEAFF	TGTGCCAGCAGCGCGGGACCTCAGGGTGGGTCCACTGAAGCTTTCTTT
-	-	TRBV7-2	TRBJ2-7	CASSSGQSLEQYF	TGTGCCAGCAGCTCCGGACAGTCTTTGGAGCAGTACTTC
-	-	TRBV18	TRBJ2-2	CASSPGAYTGELFF	TGTGCCAGCTCACCAGGGGCCTACACCGGGGAGCTGTTTTTT
TRBD2	-	TRBV6-5	TRBJ2-1	CASSYSYGTSHEQFF	TGTGCCAGCAGTTACTCGTATGGGACTAGCCATGAGCAGTTCTTC
-	-	TRBV4-3	TRBJ1-1	CASSQARALGTEAFF	TGCGCCAGCAGCCAAGCGCGGGCGCTGGGCACTGAAGCTTTCTTT
-	-	TRBV3-1/TRBV3-2	TRBJ1-1	CASRPGGENTEAFF	TGTGCCAGCAGACCCGGAGGGGAGAACACTGAAGCTTTCTTT
-	once	TRBV19	TRBJ2-1	CASSKYLDNEQFF	TGTGCCAGTAGTAAATATCTCGACAATGAGCAGTTCTTC
-	-	TRBV5-6	TRBJ2-3	CASSLKGGTDTQYF	TGTGCCAGCAGCTTGAAAGGGGGCACAGATACGCAGTATTTT
TRBD1	-	TRBV14	TRBJ2-7	CASSLRRDRVYEQYF	TGTGCCAGCAGCCTCCGCCGGGACAGGGTGTACGAGCAGTACTTC
-	-	TRBV6-2/TRBV6-3	TRBJ2-2	CASSYNQDGELFF	TGTGCCAGCAGTTACAACCAGGATGGGGAGCTGTTTTTT
TRBD2	-	TRBV19	TRBJ2-1	CASRLAGAPLSSYNEQFF	TGTGCCAGTAGGCTAGCGGGAGCCCCCCTTAGCTCCTACAATGAGCAGTTCTTC
TRBD1	-	TRBV18	TRBJ2-1	CASQGRTGVAYEQFF	TGTGCCAGCCAGGGAAGGACAGGGGTTGCGTATGAGCAGTTCTTC
TRBD1	-	TRBV5-5	TRBJ1-2	CASSFGQGQFNYGYTF	TGTGCCAGCAGCTTTGGACAGGGCCAATTTAACTATGGCTACACCTTC
TRBD2	-	TRBV7-9	TRBJ2-5	CASSPLGRVDSETQYF	TGTGCCAGCAGCCCTTTAGGGAGGGTAGATTCGGAGACCCAGTACTTC
TRBD1	-	TRBV19	TRBJ2-3	CASSMPRQGPSTDTQYF	TGTGCCAGTAGTATGCCTCGACAGGGCCCCTCCACAGATACGCAGTATTTT
-	-	TRBV7-9	TRBJ1-1	CASSTSGGTEAFF	TGTGCCAGCAGCACATCGGGGGGAACTGAAGCTTTCTTT
-	once	TRBV11-2	TRBJ2-1	CASSLWLGAYNEQFF	TGTGCCAGCAGCTTATGGTTAGGGGCCTACAATGAGCAGTTCTTC
-	-	TRBV27	TRBJ1-1	CASWGTEVGTEAFF	TGTGCCAGCTGGGGCACAGAAGTAGGCACTGAAGCTTTCTTT